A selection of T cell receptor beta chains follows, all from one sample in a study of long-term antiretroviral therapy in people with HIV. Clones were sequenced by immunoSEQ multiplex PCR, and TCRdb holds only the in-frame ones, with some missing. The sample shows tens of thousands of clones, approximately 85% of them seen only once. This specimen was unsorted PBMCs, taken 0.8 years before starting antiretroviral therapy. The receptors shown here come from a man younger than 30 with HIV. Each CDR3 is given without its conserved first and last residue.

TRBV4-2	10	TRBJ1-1	ASGGSDREAF
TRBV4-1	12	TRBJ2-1	ASSQLAGYNEQF
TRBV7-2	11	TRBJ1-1	ASSLRSNTEAF
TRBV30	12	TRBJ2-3	AWSVKPSTDTQY
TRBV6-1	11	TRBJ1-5	ASTDRVNQPQH
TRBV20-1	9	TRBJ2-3	SVKRADTQY
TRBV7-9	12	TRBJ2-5	ASSSRAGLETQY
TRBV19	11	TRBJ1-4	ASSNRRNEKLF
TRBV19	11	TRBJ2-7	ASSIDHAGEQY
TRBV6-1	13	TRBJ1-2	ASRDPGQRNYGYT
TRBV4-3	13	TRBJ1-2	ASSQDHDRYYGYT
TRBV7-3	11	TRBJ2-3	ASSQGQGGTQY
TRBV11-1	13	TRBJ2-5	ASSFGGFGQETQY
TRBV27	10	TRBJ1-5	ASSTAGLRQH
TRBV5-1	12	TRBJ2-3	ASGSGERTDTQY